A single sample is the source of the 30 T cell receptor beta chains below, sequenced in a study of human CD8 memory T cell subsets. TCR beta was sequenced from UMI-tagged 5' RACE libraries. One entry per CDR3 protein, without DNA, is what TCRdb gives after re-calling the 5' RACE reads. This repertoire comprises about 10,000 distinct CDR3 sequences; its ten largest clones make up 20%. TPEX denoted exhausted-like, CCR7+ PD-1+ TIGIT+ early memory CD8+ T cells. The specimen sequenced was CD8+ T cells from PBMCs. These receptors all come from a human donor in good health.

This chain's CDR3 is CASSTDSRSSYEQYF. The rearrangement uses TRBV5-5 and TRBJ2-7; TCRdb proposes TRBD1, but this gene call is untestable without DNA. This CDR3 region has 15 residues. The V gene's germline CDR1 is SGHKS and CDR2 YYEKEE (reference sequence).

The chain employs TRBV7-9 and TRBJ1-6; lacking DNA, the TRBD1 call made by TCRdb goes unchecked. Germline values: CDR1 SEHNR, CDR2 FQNEAQ (reference sequence). The length of the CDR3 is 15 residues. This CDR3 reads CASSATGGGNSPLHF.

This rearrangement joins TRBV4-3 to TRBJ2-2; checking the TCRdb D call of TRBD1 is not possible without DNA. Germline assignment: CDR1 LGHNA and CDR2 YSLEER. This CDR3 comprises 17 residues. CDR3: CASSQRSGPPYPGELFF.

This clonotype registers medium-sized (0.01 to 0.1%) by frequency. V usage is TRBV29-1 and J usage is TRBJ1-2; the D call of TRBD1 rests on TCRdb alone, since no DNA is present to check it. Per the germline V gene, CDR1 is SQVTM and CDR2 is ANQGSEA. The CDR3 is 12 amino acids. CDR3 region: CSVAGRGNGYTF.

This chain connects TRBV7-2 to TRBJ2-1. The germline V gene has CDR1 SGHTA and CDR2 FQGNSA. This CDR3 contains 15 residues. The CDR3 protein is CASSLWGSFDNEQFF.

V gene TRBV5-1 combines with J gene TRBJ2-3; the D call from TCRdb, TRBD1, cannot be confirmed without DNA. CDR1 is SGHRS and CDR2 is YFSETQ in the germline V gene. There are 16 residues in the CDR3. This CDR3 is CASSRTDRVGTDTQYF. Filled out from reference TRBV5-1 and TRBJ2-3, the complete variable domain reads KAGVTQTPRYLIKTRGQQVTLSCSPISGHRSVSWYQQTPGQGLQFLFEYFSETQRNKGNFPGRFSGRQFSNSRSEMNVSTLELGDSALYLCASSRTDRVGTDTQYFGPGTRLTVL.

This chain uses TRBV15 with TRBJ1-6; the TRBD1 assignment by TCRdb is unverifiable without DNA. The CDR3 consists of 14 residues. Germline V gene lookup returns CDR1 LNHNV and CDR2 YYDKDF (reference sequence). CDR3 loop: CATSNPVYNSPLHF.

V and J are TRBV6-2 or TRBV6-3 and TRBJ2-5; TCRdb picks TRBD2, but there is no DNA to check that call. Germline V gene sequence: CDR1 MNHEY, CDR2 SVGEGT. CDR3 size: 15 residues. CDR3 protein: CASSYHGTSEETQYF.

The chain links TRBV6-2 or TRBV6-3 to TRBJ1-4; TCRdb gives TRBD1 as the D gene, but with no DNA this cannot be confirmed. Germline V gene lookup returns CDR1 MNHEY and CDR2 SVGEGT. The CDR3 totals 14 residues. CDR3 region: CASRRDRGNEKLFF.

The chain combines TRBV6-2 or TRBV6-3 with TRBJ2-7; the TCRdb call, TRBD1, lacks DNA for checking. The CDR3 length is 12 residues. In germline, CDR1 is MNHEY, CDR2 SVGEGT. This CDR3 is CASSADRYEQYF.

By frequency, this clonotype registers medium-sized. The genes are TRBV6-5 and TRBJ1-1. Germline assignment: CDR1 MNHEY and CDR2 SVGAGI. The CDR3 is made up of 16 amino acids. CDR3 in amino acids: CASSYKVKGTNTEAFF.

The chain joins TRBV20-1 to TRBJ1-5. The germline gives CDR1 DFQATT, CDR2 SNEGSKA (reference sequence). The CDR3 is 15 residues long. This CDR3 is CSAEPGLGGNQPQHF.

This clonotype is labeled medium-sized (0.01 to 0.1%) based on frequency. The chain employs TRBV4-3 and TRBJ2-2; TCRdb's assignment of TRBD2 cannot be checked, as there is no DNA. CDR1 and CDR2 from the germline V gene are LGHNA and YSLEER. The CDR3 consists of 19 residues. The CDR3 reads CASSPGGGASELNTGELFF.

This chain connects TRBV7-2 to TRBJ2-3; as DNA is missing, the TRBD2 call by TCRdb cannot be tested. The length of the CDR3 is 15 residues. Per germline, CDR1 SGHTA and CDR2 FQGNSA. CDR3 sequence: CASSSRLVRTDTQYF. Complete variable domain (other parts from reference TRBV7-2 and TRBJ2-3): GAGVSQSPSNKVTEKGKDVELRCDPISGHTALYWYRQSLGQGLEFLIYFQGNSAPDKSGLPSDRFSAERTGGSVSTLTIQRTQQEDSAVYLCASSSRLVRTDTQYFGPGTRLTVL.

This chain uses TRBV12-3 or TRBV12-4 with TRBJ2-5; TCRdb returns TRBD1, unconfirmable since there is no DNA. The CDR3 runs 13 residues. The CDR3 here is CASSRDREETQYF.

The rearrangement links TRBV5-4 to TRBJ2-7; the TCRdb D gene call, TRBD1, has no DNA to confirm it. The CDR3 sequence is 13 residues long. The germline V gene encodes CDR1 SGHNT and CDR2 YYREEE (reference sequence). The CDR3 here is CASSERTGSEQYF.

This clonotype counts as medium-sized (0.01 to 0.1%) by frequency. This chain joins TRBV5-1 and TRBJ1-2; TCRdb lists TRBD1, though no DNA is available to test this call. The CDR3 length is 15 residues. The germline CDR1 and CDR2 sequences are SGHRS and YFSETQ. Here the CDR3 reads CASSEPGQAYYGYTF.

The chain is built from TRBV10-3 and TRBJ1-4; TCRdb calls TRBD1, which cannot be checked without DNA. The germline V gene encodes CDR1 ENHRY and CDR2 SYGVKD. The CDR3 covers 14 residues. Here the CDR3 reads CAIRAAGTNEKLFF.

The rearrangement links TRBV12-3 or TRBV12-4 to TRBJ2-5. The length of the CDR3 is 12 residues. CDR3 loop: CASNFGSETQYF.

The rearrangement links TRBV29-1 to TRBJ2-3; TCRdb's D gene call, TRBD2, goes unchecked for lack of DNA. The germline V gene has CDR1 SQVTM and CDR2 ANQGSEA. CDR3 length equals 16 residues. CDR3 in amino acids: CSVEALLAGSTDTQYF.

This chain connects TRBV9 to TRBJ2-1. CDR3 length: 14 amino acids. Per the germline V gene, CDR1 is SGDLS and CDR2 is YYNGEE. CDR3: CASSDSEAVYEQFF.

The V and J genes are TRBV10-1 and TRBJ1-2; there is no DNA to check the TCRdb D call of TRBD1. This CDR3 has 15 residues. CDR1 WNHNN and CDR2 SYGVQD come from the germline V gene (reference sequence). CDR3 residues: CASSESPGAGYGYTF.

The V gene is TRBV7-2, the J gene TRBJ2-2; TCRdb's D call of TRBD2 is untestable without DNA. The length of the CDR3 is 17 residues. Germline-derived CDR1 and CDR2 are SGHTA and FQGNSA. CDR3 residues: CASSLMVAGVGTGELFF.

Considering frequency, this clonotype is medium-sized. V is TRBV7-6 and J is TRBJ1-3; TCRdb's D call, TRBD1, is unchecked because there is no DNA. The CDR3 totals 15 residues. Germline assignment: CDR1 SGHVS and CDR2 FNYEAQ. The CDR3 region is CASSLAGGSGNTIYF.

According to its frequency, this clonotype is medium-sized. This chain connects TRBV7-6 to TRBJ1-2; TCRdb names TRBD1, which stays unverified in the absence of DNA. The CDR3 has 13 residues. CDR1 and CDR2 from the germline V gene are SGHVS and FNYEAQ. The CDR3: CASSSGQAYGYTF.

The chain links TRBV7-8 to TRBJ1-5; the D gene TCRdb calls, TRBD1, cannot be checked with no DNA. The CDR3 has 17 residues. The germline gives CDR1 SGHVS, CDR2 FQNEAQ. The CDR3 sequence: CASSHQGSRGPDQPQHF.

According to its frequency, this clonotype is medium-sized. V usage is TRBV28 and J usage is TRBJ1-1; TCRdb calls TRBD1, which cannot be checked without DNA. The germline V gene encodes CDR1 MDHEN and CDR2 SYDVKM. The CDR3 spans 14 residues. The CDR3 protein is CASSLSGGAREAFF.

J is TRBJ2-5 and V is TRBV4-3; TCRdb selects TRBD2, and the lack of DNA leaves this call unchecked. The CDR3 totals 15 residues. CDR1 and CDR2 from the germline V gene are LGHNA and YSLEER. CDR3 in amino acids: CASSQNRLAGETQYF.

In terms of frequency, this clonotype is medium-sized. The V call is TRBV10-3, the J call TRBJ2-5. This CDR3 has 13 amino acids. Germline V gives CDR1 ENHRY, CDR2 SYGVKD. CDR3 amino acids: CAISESSGETQYF.

The genes are TRBV27 and TRBJ1-1. Germline loops: CDR1 MNHEY, CDR2 SMNVEV (reference sequence). The CDR3 consists of 12 residues. CDR3 protein: CASSSGSPEAFF.